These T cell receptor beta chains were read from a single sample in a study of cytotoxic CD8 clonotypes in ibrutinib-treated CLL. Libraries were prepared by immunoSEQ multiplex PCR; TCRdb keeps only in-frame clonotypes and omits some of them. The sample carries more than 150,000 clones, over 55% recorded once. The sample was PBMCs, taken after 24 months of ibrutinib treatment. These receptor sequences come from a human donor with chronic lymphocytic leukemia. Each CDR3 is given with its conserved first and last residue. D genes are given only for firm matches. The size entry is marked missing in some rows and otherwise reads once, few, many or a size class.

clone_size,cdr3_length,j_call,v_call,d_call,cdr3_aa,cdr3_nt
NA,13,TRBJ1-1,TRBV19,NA,CASSIERGSEAFF,TGTGCCAGTAGTATAGAGAGAGGGTCTGAAGCTTTCTTT
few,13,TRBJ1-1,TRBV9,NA,CASSVFLNTEAFF,TGTGCCAGCAGCGTATTCTTGAACACTGAAGCTTTCTTT
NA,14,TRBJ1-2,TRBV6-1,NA,CASSDVDRIYGYTF,TGTGCCAGCAGTGACGTGGACCGGATCTATGGCTACACCTTC
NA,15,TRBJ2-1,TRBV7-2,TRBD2,CASSFSGFSGNEQFF,TGTGCCAGCAGCTTTAGCGGGTTCTCGGGCAATGAGCAGTTCTTC
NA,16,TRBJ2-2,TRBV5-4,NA,CASSSEHPTVTGELFF,TGTGCCAGCAGCTCGGAACACCCAACAGTGACCGGGGAGCTGTTTTTT
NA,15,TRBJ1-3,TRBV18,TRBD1,CASSQDRLSGNTIYF,TGTGCCAGCTCCCAGGACAGGCTCTCTGGAAACACCATATATTTT
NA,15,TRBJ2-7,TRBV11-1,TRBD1,CASSSRDRRTYEQYF,TGTGCCAGCAGCTCCCGGGACAGGAGGACCTACGAGCAGTACTTC
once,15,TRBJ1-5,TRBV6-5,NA,CASSPTLRSDQPQHF,TGTGCCAGCAGCCCCACCCTACGGTCGGATCAGCCCCAGCATTTT
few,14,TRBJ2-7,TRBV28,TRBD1,CASSQGQGSDEQYF,TGTGCCAGCAGTCAAGGACAGGGGTCGGACGAGCAGTACTTC
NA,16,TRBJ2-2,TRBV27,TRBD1,CASSSGQVIGTGELFF,TGTGCCAGCAGTTCCGGACAGGTGATAGGCACCGGGGAGCTGTTTTTT
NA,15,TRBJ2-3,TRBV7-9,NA,CASSLGGGRTDTQYF,TGTGCCAGCAGCTTAGGTGGGGGACGCACAGATACGCAGTATTTT
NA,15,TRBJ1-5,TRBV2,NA,CASSGEVAGNQPQHF,TGTGCCAGCAGTGGAGAAGTGGCGGGCAATCAGCCCCAGCATTTT
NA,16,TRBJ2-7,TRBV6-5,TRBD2,CASSYSTSGVSYEQYF,TGTGCCAGCAGTTACTCTACTAGCGGGGTATCCTACGAGCAGTACTTC
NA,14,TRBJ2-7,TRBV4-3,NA,CASSATEGTYEQYF,TGCGCCAGCAGCGCCACGGAGGGTACCTACGAGCAGTACTTC
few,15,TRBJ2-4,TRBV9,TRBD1,CASSKGQGLLNIQYF,TGTGCCAGCAGCAAAGGACAGGGGCTCTTGAACATTCAGTACTTC
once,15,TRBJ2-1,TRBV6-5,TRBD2,CASSYSSGSYNEQFF,TGTGCCAGCAGTTACTCTAGCGGGTCCTACAATGAGCAGTTCTTC
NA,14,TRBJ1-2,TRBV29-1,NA,CSVVRSSTHYGYTF,TGCAGCGTTGTTCGGTCGAGTACGCATTATGGCTACACCTTC
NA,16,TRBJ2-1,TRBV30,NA,CAWTESGTLGWDEQFF,TGTGCCTGGACCGAAAGCGGGACATTGGGCTGGGATGAGCAGTTCTTC
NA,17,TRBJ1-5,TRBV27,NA,CASSPPPVGGSNQPQHF,TGTGCCAGCAGTCCTCCCCCCGTCGGGGGAAGCAATCAGCCCCAGCATTTT
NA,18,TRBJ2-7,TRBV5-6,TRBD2,CASSLLASGSIWSYEQYF,TGTGCCAGCAGCTTGTTGGCTAGCGGGAGTATATGGTCCTACGAGCAGTACTTC
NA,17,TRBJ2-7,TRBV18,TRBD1,CASSPPGGSKTSYEQYF,TGTGCCAGCTCACCACCAGGGGGCAGCAAAACTTCCTACGAGCAGTACTTC
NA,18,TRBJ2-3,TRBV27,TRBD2,CASSLSLPPSGTADTQYF,TGTGCCAGCAGTCTCTCCCTCCCTCCTAGCGGGACGGCAGATACGCAGTATTTT
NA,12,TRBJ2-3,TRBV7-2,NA,CASSLAADTQYF,TGTGCCAGCAGCTTAGCGGCAGATACGCAGTATTTT
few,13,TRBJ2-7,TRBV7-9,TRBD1,CASTRQGAVEQYF,TGTGCCAGCACCAGACAGGGGGCCGTGGAGCAGTACTTC
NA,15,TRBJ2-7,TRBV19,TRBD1,CASSLDRALPYEQYF,TGTGCCAGTAGTCTAGACAGGGCACTCCCCTACGAGCAGTACTTC
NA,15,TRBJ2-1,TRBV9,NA,CASSPPGSSYNEQFF,TGTGCCAGCAGCCCCCCGGGGTCCTCCTACAATGAGCAGTTCTTC
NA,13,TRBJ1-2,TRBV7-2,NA,CASSLMDIGGYTF,TGTGCCAGCAGCTTAATGGACATCGGCGGCTACACCTTC
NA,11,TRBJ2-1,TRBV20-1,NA,CRASSYNEQFF,TGCAGAGCGAGCTCCTACAATGAGCAGTTCTTC
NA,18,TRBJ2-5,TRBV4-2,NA,CASSQVLPGPGSQETQYF,TGTGCCAGCAGCCAAGTCCTCCCGGGCCCCGGTTCCCAAGAGACCCAGTACTTC
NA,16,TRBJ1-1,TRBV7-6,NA,CASSLGHRRRLTEAFF,TGTGCCAGCAGCTTAGGACATAGGAGGCGGCTCACTGAAGCTTTCTTT
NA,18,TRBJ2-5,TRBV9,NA,CASSVGIQGQRRSETQYF,TGTGCCAGCAGCGTAGGAATTCAAGGACAGCGGAGGTCAGAGACCCAGTACTTC
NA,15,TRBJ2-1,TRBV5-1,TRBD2,CASSFVAGESDEQFF,TGCGCCAGCAGCTTCGTAGCGGGAGAAAGCGATGAGCAGTTCTTC
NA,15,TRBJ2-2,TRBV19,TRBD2,CASSQLAVLTGELFF,TGTGCCAGTAGTCAACTAGCGGTCCTCACCGGGGAGCTGTTTTTT
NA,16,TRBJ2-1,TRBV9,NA,CASSTTAQGPYNEQFF,TGTGCCAGCAGCACAACGGCCCAGGGCCCCTACAATGAGCAGTTCTTC
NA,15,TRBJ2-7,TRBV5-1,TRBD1,CASSRLDRGEVEQYF,TGCGCCAGCAGCCGACTAGACAGGGGAGAGGTCGAGCAGTACTTC
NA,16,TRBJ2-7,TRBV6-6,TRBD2,CASSFLQRAGGYEQYF,TGTGCCAGCAGTTTCCTTCAGAGAGCGGGAGGCTACGAGCAGTACTTC
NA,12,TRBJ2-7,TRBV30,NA,CAWRDRAYEQYF,TGTGCCTGGAGGGACAGAGCCTACGAGCAGTACTTC
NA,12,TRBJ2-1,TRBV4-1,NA,CASSQSYNEQFF,TGCGCCAGCAGCCAATCATACAATGAGCAGTTCTTC
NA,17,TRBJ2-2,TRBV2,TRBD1,CASSLQGAVRNTGELFF,TGTGCCAGCAGCCTTCAGGGGGCGGTTAGGAACACCGGGGAGCTGTTTTTT
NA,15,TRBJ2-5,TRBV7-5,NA,CVRSSGTPGIETQYF,TGTGTCAGAAGCTCCGGGACGCCAGGGATTGAGACCCAGTACTTC
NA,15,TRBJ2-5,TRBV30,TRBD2,CAWSVVAGGSETQYF,TGTGCCTGGAGTGTAGTAGCGGGAGGTTCAGAGACCCAGTACTTC
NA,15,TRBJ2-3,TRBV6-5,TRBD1,CASSQTGFLTDTQYF,TGTGCCAGCAGTCAGACAGGGTTCCTGACAGATACGCAGTATTTT
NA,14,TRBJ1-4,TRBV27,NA,CASSPRGPRGKLFF,TGTGCCAGCAGCCCACGGGGCCCTAGGGGAAAACTGTTTTTT
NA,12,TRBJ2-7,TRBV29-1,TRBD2,CSVRTSSYEQYF,TGCAGCGTCCGGACTAGCTCCTACGAGCAGTACTTC
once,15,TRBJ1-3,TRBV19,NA,CASSLGGGSGNTIYF,TGTGCCAGTAGTTTGGGCGGCGGCTCTGGAAACACCATATATTTT
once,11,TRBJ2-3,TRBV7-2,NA,CASRLSDTQYF,TGTGCCAGCAGACTCTCAGATACGCAGTATTTT
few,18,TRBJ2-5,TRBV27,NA,CASSYEGGSYTSLETQYF,TGTGCCAGCAGTTATGAGGGAGGAAGCTATACCTCACTAGAGACCCAGTACTTC